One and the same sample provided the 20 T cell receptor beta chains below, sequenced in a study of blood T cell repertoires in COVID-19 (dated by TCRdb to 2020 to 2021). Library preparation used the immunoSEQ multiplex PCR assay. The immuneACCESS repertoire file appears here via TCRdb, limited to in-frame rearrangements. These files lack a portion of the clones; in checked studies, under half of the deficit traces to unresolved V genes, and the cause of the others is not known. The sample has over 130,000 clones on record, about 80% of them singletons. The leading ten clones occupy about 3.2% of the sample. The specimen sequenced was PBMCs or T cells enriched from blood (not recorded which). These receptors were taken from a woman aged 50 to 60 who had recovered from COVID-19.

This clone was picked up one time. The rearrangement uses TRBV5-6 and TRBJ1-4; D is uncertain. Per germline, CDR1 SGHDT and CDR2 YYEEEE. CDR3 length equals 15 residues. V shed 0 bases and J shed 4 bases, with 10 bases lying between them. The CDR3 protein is CASSLDRRINEKLFF. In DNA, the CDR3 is TGTGCCAGCAGCTTGGATAGGCGGATTAATGAAAAACTGTTTTTT.

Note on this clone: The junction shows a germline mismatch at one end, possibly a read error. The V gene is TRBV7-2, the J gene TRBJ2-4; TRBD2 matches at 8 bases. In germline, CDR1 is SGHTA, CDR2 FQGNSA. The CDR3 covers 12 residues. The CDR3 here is CASSLPGTSVNF. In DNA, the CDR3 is TGTGCCAGCAGCTTACCCGGGACTAGTGTAAACTTC.

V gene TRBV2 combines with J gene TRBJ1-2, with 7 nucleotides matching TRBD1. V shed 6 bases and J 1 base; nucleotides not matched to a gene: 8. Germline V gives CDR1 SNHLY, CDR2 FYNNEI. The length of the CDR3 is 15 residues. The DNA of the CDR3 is TGTGCCAGCAGATATACAGGGGAGATTAACTATGGCTACACCTTC. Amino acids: CASRYTGEINYGYTF.

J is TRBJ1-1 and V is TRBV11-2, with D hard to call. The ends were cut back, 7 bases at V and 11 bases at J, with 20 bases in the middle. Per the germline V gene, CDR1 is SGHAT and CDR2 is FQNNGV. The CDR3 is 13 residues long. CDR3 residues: CASTSRGVLDAFF. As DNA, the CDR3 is TGTGCCAGCACCTCCCGGGGAGTGCTCGATGCTTTCTTT.

The CDR3 DNA follows: TGTGCCAGCAGCCAAAGCGGGGGATTGAACTATGGCTACACCTTC. This sequence encodes CASSQSGGLNYGYTF. This sequence joins TRBV9 and TRBJ1-2, with TRBD1 as a possible D gene (5 bases). Germline CDR1 and CDR2: SGDLS and YYNGEE. CDR3 length: 15 amino acids. Trimming took 4 bases from V and 2 from J, leaving 15 bases between them.

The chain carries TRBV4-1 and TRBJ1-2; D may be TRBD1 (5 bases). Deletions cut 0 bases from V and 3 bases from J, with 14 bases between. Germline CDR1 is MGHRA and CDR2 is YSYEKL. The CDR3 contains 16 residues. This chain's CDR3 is CASSQDPAGSHYGYTF. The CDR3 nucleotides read TGCGCCAGCAGCCAAGATCCAGCAGGGTCCCACTATGGCTACACCTTC.

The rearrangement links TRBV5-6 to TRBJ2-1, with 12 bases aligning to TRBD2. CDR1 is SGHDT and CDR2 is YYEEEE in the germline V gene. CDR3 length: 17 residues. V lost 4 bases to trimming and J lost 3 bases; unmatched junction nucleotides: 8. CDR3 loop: CASSAASGGAHYNEQFF. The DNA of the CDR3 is TGTGCCAGCAGCGCAGCTAGCGGGGGGGCCCACTACAATGAGCAGTTCTTC.

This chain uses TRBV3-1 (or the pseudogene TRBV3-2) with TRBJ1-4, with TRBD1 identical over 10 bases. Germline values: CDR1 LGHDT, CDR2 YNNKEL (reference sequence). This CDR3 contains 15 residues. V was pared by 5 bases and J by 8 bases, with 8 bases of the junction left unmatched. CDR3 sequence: CASSFRDRGREKLFF. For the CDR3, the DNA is TGTGCCAGCAGCTTCCGGGACAGGGGTCGCGAAAAACTGTTTTTT.

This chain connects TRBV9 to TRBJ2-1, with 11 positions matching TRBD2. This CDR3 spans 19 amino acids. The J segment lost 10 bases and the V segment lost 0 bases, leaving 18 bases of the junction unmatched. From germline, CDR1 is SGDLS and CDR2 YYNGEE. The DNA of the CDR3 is TGTGCCAGCAGCGTAGGGAGTCTAGCGGGGGGCCCCTACCTAGAAGAGCAGTTCTTC. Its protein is CASSVGSLAGGPYLEEQFF.

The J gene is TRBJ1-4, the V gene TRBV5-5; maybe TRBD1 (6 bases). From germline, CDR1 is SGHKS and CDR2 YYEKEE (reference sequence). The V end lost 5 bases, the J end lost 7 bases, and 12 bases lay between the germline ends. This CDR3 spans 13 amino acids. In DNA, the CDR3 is TGTGCCAGCAGTACAGGGTCTGGTGAAAAACTGTTTTTT. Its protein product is CASSTGSGEKLFF. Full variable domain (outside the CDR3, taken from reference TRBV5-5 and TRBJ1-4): DAGVTQSPTHLIKTRGQQVTLRCSPISGHKSVSWYQQVLGQGPQFIFQYYEKEERGRGNFPDRFSARQFPNYSSELNVNALLLGDSALYLCASSTGSGEKLFFGSGTQLSVL.

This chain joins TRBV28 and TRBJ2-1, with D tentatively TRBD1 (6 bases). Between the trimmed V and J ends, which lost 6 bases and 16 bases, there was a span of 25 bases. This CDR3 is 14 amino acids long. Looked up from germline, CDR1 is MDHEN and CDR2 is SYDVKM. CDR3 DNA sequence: TGTGCCAGCAGCCGTATGACAGGCACCAAGGTGGAATTCTTC. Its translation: CASSRMTGTKVEFF.

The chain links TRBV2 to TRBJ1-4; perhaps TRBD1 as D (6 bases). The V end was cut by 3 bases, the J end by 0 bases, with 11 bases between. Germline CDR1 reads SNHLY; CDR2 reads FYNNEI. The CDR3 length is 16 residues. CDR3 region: CASSDGRGATNEKLFF. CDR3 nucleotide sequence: TGTGCCAGCAGTGATGGCAGGGGTGCAACTAATGAAAAACTGTTTTTT.

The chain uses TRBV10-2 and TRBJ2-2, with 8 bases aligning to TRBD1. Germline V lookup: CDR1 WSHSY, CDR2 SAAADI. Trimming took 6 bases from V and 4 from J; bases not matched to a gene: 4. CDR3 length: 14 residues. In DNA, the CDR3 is TGCGCCAGCAGACAGGACAGGGCCACCGGGGAGCTGTTTTTT. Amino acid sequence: CASRQDRATGELFF.

In DNA form, the CDR3 reads TGTGCCAGTAGTTCGGAGGGGGCGTACTATGGCTACACCTTC. Protein: CASSSEGAYYGYTF. The chain combines TRBV19 with TRBJ1-2; 7 nucleotides agree with TRBD1. The CDR3 contains 14 residues. J lost 3 bases, V lost 5 bases, and 6 bases had no gene match. CDR1 LNHDA and CDR2 SQIVND come from the germline V gene (reference sequence).

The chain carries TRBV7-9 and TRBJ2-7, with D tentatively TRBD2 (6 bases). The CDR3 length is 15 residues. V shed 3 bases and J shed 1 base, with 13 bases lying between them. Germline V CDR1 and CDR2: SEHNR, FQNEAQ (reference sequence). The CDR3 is CASSFLPGTSYEQYF. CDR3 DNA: TGTGCCAGCAGCTTTCTTCCAGGGACTTCCTACGAGCAGTACTTC. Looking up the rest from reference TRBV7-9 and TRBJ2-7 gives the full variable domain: DTGVSQNPRHKITKRGQNVTFRCDPISEHNRLYWYRQTLGQGPEFLTYFQNEAQLEKSRLLSDRFSAERPKGSFSTLEIQRTEQGDSAMYLCASSFLPGTSYEQYFGPGTRLTVT.

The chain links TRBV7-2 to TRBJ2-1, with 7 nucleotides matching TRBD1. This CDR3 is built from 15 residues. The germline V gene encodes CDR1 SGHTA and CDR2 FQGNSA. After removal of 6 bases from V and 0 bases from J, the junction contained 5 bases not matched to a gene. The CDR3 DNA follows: TGTGCCAGCAGATCGGACAGGAGCTCCTACAATGAGCAGTTCTTC. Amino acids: CASRSDRSSYNEQFF.

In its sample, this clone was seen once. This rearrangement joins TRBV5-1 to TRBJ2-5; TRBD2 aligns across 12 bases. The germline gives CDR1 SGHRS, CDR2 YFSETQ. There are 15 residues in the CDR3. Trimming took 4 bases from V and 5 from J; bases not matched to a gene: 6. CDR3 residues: CASSEGLAGQETQYF. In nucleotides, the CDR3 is TGCGCCAGCAGCGAAGGACTAGCGGGGCAGGAGACCCAGTACTTC.

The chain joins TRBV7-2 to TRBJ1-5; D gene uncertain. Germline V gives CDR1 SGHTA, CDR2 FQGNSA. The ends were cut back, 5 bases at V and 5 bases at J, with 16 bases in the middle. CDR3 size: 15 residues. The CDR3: CASSLWGSRDQPQHF. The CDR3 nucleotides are TGTGCCAGCAGCCTCTGGGGATCGAGGGATCAGCCCCAGCATTTT.

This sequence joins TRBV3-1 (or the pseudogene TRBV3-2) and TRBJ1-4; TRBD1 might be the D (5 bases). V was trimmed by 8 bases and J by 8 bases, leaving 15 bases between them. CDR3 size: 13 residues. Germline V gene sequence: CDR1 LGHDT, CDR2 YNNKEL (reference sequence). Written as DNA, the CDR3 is TGTGCCAGCGGGCGGGACTCAAGAGAAAAACTGTTTTTT. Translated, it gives CASGRDSREKLFF.

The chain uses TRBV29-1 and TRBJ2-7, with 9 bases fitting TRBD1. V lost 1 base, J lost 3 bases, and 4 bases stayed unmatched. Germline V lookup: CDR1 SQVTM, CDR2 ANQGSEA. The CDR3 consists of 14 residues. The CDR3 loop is CSVEGAGQGYEQYF. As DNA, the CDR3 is TGCAGCGTTGAAGGGGCGGGACAGGGCTACGAGCAGTACTTC.